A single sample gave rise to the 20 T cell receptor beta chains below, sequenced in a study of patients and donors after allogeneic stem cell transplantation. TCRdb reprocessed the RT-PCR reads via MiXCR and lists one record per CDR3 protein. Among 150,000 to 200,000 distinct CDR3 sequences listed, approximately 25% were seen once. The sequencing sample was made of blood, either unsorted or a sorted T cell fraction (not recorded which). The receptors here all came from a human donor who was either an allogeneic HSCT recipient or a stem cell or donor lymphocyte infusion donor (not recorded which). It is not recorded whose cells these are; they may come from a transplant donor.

For the CDR3, the DNA is TGTGCCAGTATATCACAGGGAACCTATGGCTACACCTTC. Amino acid sequence: CASISQGTYGYTF. This rearrangement joins TRBV19 to TRBJ1-2; D might be TRBD1 (6 bases). The CDR3 has 13 residues. V lost 7 bases and J lost 4, with 13 bases in between. Germline loops: CDR1 LNHDA, CDR2 SQIVND (reference sequence). The full variable domain, its missing parts supplied by reference TRBV19 and TRBJ1-2, is DGGITQSPKYLFRKEGQNVTLSCEQNLNHDAMYWYRQDPGQGLRLIYYSQIVNDFQKGDIAEGYSVSREKKESFPLTVTSAQKNPTAFYLCASISQGTYGYTFGSGTRLTVV.

CDR3 amino acids: CASSSRRQGQNTEAFF. In DNA form, the CDR3 reads TGTGCCAGCAGCTCAAGAAGACAGGGACAAAACACTGAAGCTTTCTTT. V is TRBV7-9 and J is TRBJ1-1; 7 nucleotides align to TRBD1. V trimming: 4 bases; J trimming: 2 bases; junction bases outside the gene matches: 10. The CDR3 loop spans 16 amino acids. CDR1 is SEHNR, CDR2 FQNEAQ, per germline (reference sequence).

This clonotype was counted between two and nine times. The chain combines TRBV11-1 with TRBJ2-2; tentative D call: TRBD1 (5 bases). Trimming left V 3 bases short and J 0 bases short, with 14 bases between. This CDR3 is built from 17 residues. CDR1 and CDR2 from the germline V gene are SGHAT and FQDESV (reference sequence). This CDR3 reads CASSLRQSIPNTGELFF. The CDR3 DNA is TGTGCCAGCAGCTTGCGACAGTCAATCCCGAACACCGGGGAGCTGTTTTTT.

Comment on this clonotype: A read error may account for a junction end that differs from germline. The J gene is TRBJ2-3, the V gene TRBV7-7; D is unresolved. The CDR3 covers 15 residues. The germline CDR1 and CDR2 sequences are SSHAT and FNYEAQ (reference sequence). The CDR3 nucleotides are TGTGCTAGCACCTCCGATTTCCTGGCCGCAGATACGCAGTATTTT. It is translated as CASTSDFLAADTQYF.

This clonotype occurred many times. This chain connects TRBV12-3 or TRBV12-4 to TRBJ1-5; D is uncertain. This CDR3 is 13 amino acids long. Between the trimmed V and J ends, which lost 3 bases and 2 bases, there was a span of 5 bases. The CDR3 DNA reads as TGTGCCAGCAGTTTTGCAGGCAATCAGCCCCAGCATTTT. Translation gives CASSFAGNQPQHF.

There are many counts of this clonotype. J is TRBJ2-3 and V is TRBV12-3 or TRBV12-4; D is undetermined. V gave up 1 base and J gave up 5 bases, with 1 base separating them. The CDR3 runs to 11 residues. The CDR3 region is CASSLVDTQYF. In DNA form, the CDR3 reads TGTGCCAGCAGTTTAGTAGATACGCAGTATTTT.

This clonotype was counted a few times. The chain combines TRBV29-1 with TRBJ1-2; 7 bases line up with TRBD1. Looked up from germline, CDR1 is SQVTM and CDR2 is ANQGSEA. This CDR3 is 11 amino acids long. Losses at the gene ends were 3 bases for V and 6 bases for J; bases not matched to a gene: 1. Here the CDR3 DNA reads TGCAGCGTTGACCAGGGGGATGGCTACACCTTC. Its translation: CSVDQGDGYTF.

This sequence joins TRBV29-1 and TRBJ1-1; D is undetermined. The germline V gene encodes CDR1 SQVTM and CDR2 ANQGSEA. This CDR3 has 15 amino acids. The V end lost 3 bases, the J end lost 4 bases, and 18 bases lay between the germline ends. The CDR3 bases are TGCAGCGTTGATCCTCGCGTGGTGGGGAGCACTGAAGCTTTCTTT. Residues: CSVDPRVVGSTEAFF.

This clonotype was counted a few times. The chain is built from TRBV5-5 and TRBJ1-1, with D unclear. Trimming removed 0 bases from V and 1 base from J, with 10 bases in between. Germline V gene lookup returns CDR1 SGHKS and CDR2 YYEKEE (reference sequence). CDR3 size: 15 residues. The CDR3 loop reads CASSLEEGGNTEAFF. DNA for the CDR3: TGTGCCAGCAGCTTGGAAGAGGGCGGGAACACTGAAGCTTTCTTT. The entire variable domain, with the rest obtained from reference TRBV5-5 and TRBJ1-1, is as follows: DAGVTQSPTHLIKTRGQQVTLRCSPISGHKSVSWYQQVLGQGPQFIFQYYEKEERGRGNFPDRFSARQFPNYSSELNVNALLLGDSALYLCASSLEEGGNTEAFFGQGTRLTVV.

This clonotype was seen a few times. CDR3 sequence (DNA): TGCGCCAGCAGCGTAGGGGGACTAGCGGTCTACAATGAGCAGTTCTTC. Protein sequence: CASSVGGLAVYNEQFF. The chain joins TRBV5-1 to TRBJ2-1, with 11 bases lining up with TRBD2. V shed 4 bases and J 3 bases; nucleotides not matched to a gene: 6. Germline V gives CDR1 SGHRS, CDR2 YFSETQ. The CDR3 has 16 amino acids.

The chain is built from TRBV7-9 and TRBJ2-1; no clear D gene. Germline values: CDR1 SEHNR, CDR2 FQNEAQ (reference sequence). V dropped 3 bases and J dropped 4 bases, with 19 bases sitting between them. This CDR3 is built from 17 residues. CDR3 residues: CASSFRSGSPDYNEQFF. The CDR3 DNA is TGTGCCAGCAGCTTCCGTAGTGGAAGCCCGGATTACAATGAGCAGTTCTTC.

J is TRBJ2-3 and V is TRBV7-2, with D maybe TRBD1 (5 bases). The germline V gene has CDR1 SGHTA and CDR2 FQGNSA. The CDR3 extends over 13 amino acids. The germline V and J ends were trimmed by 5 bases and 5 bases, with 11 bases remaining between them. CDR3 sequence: CASSIRVVDTQYF. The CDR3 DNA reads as TGTGCCAGCAGCATCAGGGTGGTAGATACGCAGTATTTT. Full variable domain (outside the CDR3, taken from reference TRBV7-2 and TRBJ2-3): GAGVSQSPSNKVTEKGKDVELRCDPISGHTALYWYRQSLGQGLEFLIYFQGNSAPDKSGLPSDRFSAERTGGSVSTLTIQRTQQEDSAVYLCASSIRVVDTQYFGPGTRLTVL.

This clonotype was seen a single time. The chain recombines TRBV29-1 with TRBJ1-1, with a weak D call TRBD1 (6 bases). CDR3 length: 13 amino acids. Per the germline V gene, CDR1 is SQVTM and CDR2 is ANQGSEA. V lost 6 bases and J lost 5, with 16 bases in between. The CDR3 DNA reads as TGCAGCGTCCAACAGGGAGTTAGGACTGAAGCTTTCTTT. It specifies CSVQQGVRTEAFF.

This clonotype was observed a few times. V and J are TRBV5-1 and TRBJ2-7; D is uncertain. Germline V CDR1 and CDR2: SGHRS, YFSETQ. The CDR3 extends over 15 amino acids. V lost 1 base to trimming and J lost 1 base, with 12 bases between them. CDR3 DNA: TGCGCCAGCAGCTTGTCCCACGATATATCCTACGAGCAGTACTTC. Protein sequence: CASSLSHDISYEQYF.

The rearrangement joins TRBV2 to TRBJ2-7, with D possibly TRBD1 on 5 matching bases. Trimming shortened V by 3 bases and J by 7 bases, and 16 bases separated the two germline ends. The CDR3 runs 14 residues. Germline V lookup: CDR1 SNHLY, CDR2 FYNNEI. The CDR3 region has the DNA TGTGCCAGCAGTGATAACCCAGGGATAATTGAGCAGTACTTC. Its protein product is CASSDNPGIIEQYF.

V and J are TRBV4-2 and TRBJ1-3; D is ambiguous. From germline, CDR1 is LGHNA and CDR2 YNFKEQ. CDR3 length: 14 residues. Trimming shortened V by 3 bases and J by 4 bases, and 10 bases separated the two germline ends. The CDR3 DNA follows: TGTGCCAGCAGCCACCTGCCACGGGGAAACACCATATATTTT. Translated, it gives CASSHLPRGNTIYF.

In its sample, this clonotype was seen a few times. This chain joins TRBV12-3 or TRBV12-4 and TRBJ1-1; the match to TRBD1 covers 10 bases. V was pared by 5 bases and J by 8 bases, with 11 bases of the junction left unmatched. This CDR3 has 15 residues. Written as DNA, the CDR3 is TGTGCCAGCAGTCACTGGGACAGGGGAAGCTCCGAAGCTTTCTTT. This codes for CASSHWDRGSSEAFF.

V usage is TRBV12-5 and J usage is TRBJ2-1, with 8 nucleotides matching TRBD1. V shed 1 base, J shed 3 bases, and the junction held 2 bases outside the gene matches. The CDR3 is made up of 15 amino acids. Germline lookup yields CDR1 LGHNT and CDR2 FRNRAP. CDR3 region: CASGLGQGNYNEQFF. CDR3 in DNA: TGTGCTAGTGGTTTGGGACAGGGGAACTACAATGAGCAGTTCTTC.

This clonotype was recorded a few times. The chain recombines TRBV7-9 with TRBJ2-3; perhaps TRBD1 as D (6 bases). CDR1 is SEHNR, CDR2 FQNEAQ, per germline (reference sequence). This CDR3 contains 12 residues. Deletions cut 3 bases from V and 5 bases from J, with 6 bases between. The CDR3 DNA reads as TGTGCCAGCAGCTTCAGGGGAGATACGCAGTATTTT. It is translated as CASSFRGDTQYF.

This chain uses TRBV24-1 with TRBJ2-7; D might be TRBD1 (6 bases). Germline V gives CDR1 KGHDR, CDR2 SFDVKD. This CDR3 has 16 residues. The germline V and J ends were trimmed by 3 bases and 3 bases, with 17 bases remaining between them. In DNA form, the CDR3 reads TGTGCCACCAGTGATGCCGTTAGTGACAGGATCTACGAGCAGTACTTC. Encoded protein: CATSDAVSDRIYEQYF.